The subject of this entry is one T cell receptor beta chain. This sample was included in a study of shared clonotypes between healthy human individuals. Germline CDR1 reads LNHDA; CDR2 reads SQIVND (reference sequence). CDR3 size: 13 residues. The ends were cut back, 5 bases at V and 3 bases at J, with 10 bases in the middle. Each replicate PCR on the sorted subsets used approximately 200 ng DNA (roughly 32,000 T cell genomes). Measured with immunoSEQ multiplex PCR; TCRdb has only the in-frame clones, and not every one. The repertoire consists of approximately 2.1 million clones, with more than 80% occurring once and the leading ten covering about 0.41%.

The chain is built from TRBV19 and TRBJ1-2, with TRBD1 as a possible D gene (6 bases). The sequence was collected from a young man in good health. Some clones in this sample may be carry-over from other donors' samples. The sequencing input was naive CD4+ T cells from PBMCs. Subset here: CD45RA+ positively selected. CDR3 amino acids: CASSPRTDYGYTF. The DNA for the CDR3 is TGTGCCAGTAGTCCTCGGACAGACTATGGCTACACCTTC.